The 21 T cell receptor beta chains reported below all come from one sample, sequenced in a study of Graves' ophthalmopathy and Graves' hyperthyroidism. Beta-chain TCR CDR3 regions were amplified from RNA transcripts. Amplification began with first-round RT-PCR using HTBI primers, then second-round multiplex PCR was performed. TCRdb redid the calling of the multiplex PCR reads with MiXCR, one entry per CDR3 protein. The sample has about 1.2 million distinct CDR3 sequences, 35% to 45% seen once; the top ten hold around 10%. The sample comprised peripheral blood or thyroid tissue (not recorded which). These receptors all stem from an adult man with Graves' hyperthyroidism.

This clonotype appeared many times. V is TRBV11-2 and J is TRBJ1-6; D possibly corresponds to TRBD1 (6 bases). Trimming cost V 5 bases and J 10 bases, with 15 bases left between them. The CDR3 spans 14 residues. Germline-derived CDR1 and CDR2 are SGHAT and FQNNGV. This CDR3 reads CASSLPGDRSPLHF. CDR3 in DNA: TGTGCCAGCAGCCTCCCAGGGGACCGCTCACCCCTCCACTTT.

This sequence joins TRBV9 and TRBJ2-5; D is unresolved. The assigned J gene may be wrong: the sequence end matches TRBJ2-7 better. The CDR3 totals 13 residues. Germline values: CDR1 SGDLS, CDR2 YYNGEE. Here the CDR3 reads CASSPSRATEQYF. CDR3 nucleotides: TGTGCCAGCAGCCCCAGCCGGGCTACCGAGCAGTACTTC.

This clonotype was seen more than once but under ten times. The V gene is TRBV5-6, the J gene TRBJ1-4; D is uncertain. This CDR3 has 14 residues. V lost 4 bases and J lost 5, with 12 bases in between. Germline lookup yields CDR1 SGHDT and CDR2 YYEEEE. The CDR3 sequence is CASSPDGWNEKLFF. The CDR3 DNA is TGTGCCAGCAGCCCGGACGGGTGGAATGAAAAACTGTTTTTT.

This clonotype was seen repeatedly, ten times or more. The chain combines TRBV10-2 with TRBJ2-7, with 8 nucleotides matching TRBD2. Losses at the gene ends were 10 bases for V and 6 bases for J; bases not matched to a gene: 14. The CDR3 has 14 amino acids. Germline V CDR1 and CDR2: WSHSY, SAAADI. CDR3 region: CATLDPGGSREQYF. Written as DNA, the CDR3 is TGCGCCACCCTGGACCCGGGAGGGTCTCGCGAGCAGTACTTC.

V and J are TRBV7-6 and TRBJ2-7, with D unresolved. V shed 5 bases and J shed 2 bases, with 16 bases lying between them. Germline CDR1 and CDR2: SGHVS and FNYEAQ. This CDR3 spans 15 amino acids. In nucleotides, the CDR3 is TGTGCCAGCAGCCGAGACGAGCGCGGAACCTACGAGCAGTACTTC. Its protein is CASSRDERGTYEQYF. Combining the CDR3 with reference TRBV7-6 and TRBJ2-7 gives the whole variable domain GAGVSQSPRYKVTKRGQDVALRCDPISGHVSLYWYRQALGQGPEFLTYFNYEAQQDKSGLPNDRFSAERPEGSISTLTIQRTEQRDSAMYRCASSRDERGTYEQYFGPGTRLTVT.

The chain joins TRBV25-1 to TRBJ1-4, with 8 positions matching TRBD1. This CDR3 is built from 14 residues. The V segment lost 8 bases and the J segment 8 bases; nucleotides outside the gene matches: 10. Germline CDR1 and CDR2: MGHDK and SYGVNS. Here the CDR3 DNA reads TGTGCCAGCGGAAGACAGGGGAGGAGCGAAAAACTGTTTTTT. Translation gives CASGRQGRSEKLFF. The full variable domain, in which reference TRBV25-1 and TRBJ1-4 provide the parts outside the CDR3, is EADIYQTPRYLVIGTGKKITLECSQTMGHDKMYWYQQDPGMELHLIHYSYGVNSTEKGDLSSESTVSRIRTEHFPLTLESARPSHTSQYLCASGRQGRSEKLFFGSGTQLSVL.

The sample holds many counts of this clonotype. The chain carries TRBV6-4 and TRBJ1-4, with D maybe TRBD1 (6 bases). The CDR3 runs to 12 residues. The V end was cut by 3 bases, the J end by 10 bases, with 9 bases between. Germline assignment: CDR1 MRHNA and CDR2 SNTAGT. CDR3 sequence reads: CASSDEGVKLFF. CDR3 nucleotides: TGTGCCAGCAGTGATGAGGGGGTAAAACTGTTTTTT.

The rearrangement links TRBV5-1 to TRBJ2-7; 9 bases are a match to TRBD2. This CDR3 region has 14 residues. V was clipped by 7 bases and J by 2 bases; unmatched bases: 7. Germline V CDR1 and CDR2: SGHRS, YFSETQ. The CDR3 loop is CASHLVAGAYEQYF. The CDR3 DNA is TGCGCCAGCCACTTAGTAGCGGGAGCCTACGAGCAGTACTTC.

This clonotype occurred many times. The V gene is TRBV19, the J gene TRBJ2-7; 10 positions match TRBD2. The trim removed 5 bases at V and 3 bases at J, leaving 7 bases unmatched. This CDR3 spans 15 amino acids. Looked up from germline, CDR1 is LNHDA and CDR2 is SQIVND (reference sequence). The DNA for the CDR3 is TGTGCCAGTAGTCCCGGGACTAGCGTGATCTACGAGCAGTACTTC. It encodes CASSPGTSVIYEQYF.

Turning to this clonotype: The junction departs from germline at one end; a sequencing error may be responsible. This sequence joins TRBV10-3 and TRBJ1-6; tentatively, D is TRBD1 (5 bases). The CDR3 length is 18 residues. Germline CDR1 reads ENHRY; CDR2 reads SYGVKD. DNA for the CDR3: TGTGCCAGCAGTTACATTTCGGGGCCTAGCTCCTATAATTCACCCCTCCACTTT. Protein: CASSYISGPSSYNSPLHF.

The chain has TRBV7-2 and TRBJ2-2; D is perhaps TRBD2 (5 bases). Trimming removed 8 bases at V and 6 bases at J, with 10 bases between. CDR3 length: 12 amino acids. Per germline, CDR1 SGHTA and CDR2 FQGNSA. This CDR3 reads CASGRGSGELFF. For the CDR3, the DNA is TGTGCCAGCGGACGGGGTTCCGGGGAGCTGTTTTTT.

This sequence joins TRBV10-1 and TRBJ2-3, with a possible D match to TRBD2 (5 bases). Trimming left V 9 bases short and J 6 bases short, with 10 bases between. The CDR3 has 11 amino acids. CDR1 is WNHNN, CDR2 SYGVQD, per germline (reference sequence). CDR3: CASSTGDTQYF. The CDR3 coding sequence is TGCGCCAGTTCAACGGGGGATACGCAGTATTTT.

The rearrangement links TRBV6-5 to TRBJ1-1; D possibly corresponds to TRBD1 (5 bases). Trimming pared 2 bases from V and 2 bases from J, leaving 12 bases between. Germline V gives CDR1 MNHEY, CDR2 SVGAGI. This CDR3 has 15 amino acids. CDR3 DNA sequence: TGTGCCAGCAGTTACGCCGGGACCATTAACACTGAAGCTTTCTTT. Protein: CASSYAGTINTEAFF.

This clonotype occurred many times. CDR3 amino acids: CATSDFPGGSTGELFF. The CDR3 DNA is TGTGCCACCAGTGATTTCCCGGGGGGAAGCACCGGGGAGCTGTTTTTT. The genes are TRBV24-1 and TRBJ2-2; 7 nucleotides align to TRBD2. The CDR3 is 16 residues long. Per the germline V gene, CDR1 is KGHDR and CDR2 is SFDVKD. V shed 1 base and J 4 bases; nucleotides not matched to a gene: 5.

The chain employs TRBV2 and TRBJ2-7; the D gene is possibly TRBD1 (6 bases). The CDR3 loop spans 14 amino acids. Germline lookup yields CDR1 SNHLY and CDR2 FYNNEI. V gave up 6 bases and J gave up 0 bases, with 12 bases separating them. CDR3 residues: CASRPQGRSYEQYF. The CDR3 DNA reads as TGTGCCAGCAGACCACAGGGTCGCTCCTACGAGCAGTACTTC.

The genes are TRBV25-1 and TRBJ1-2; the D gene is possibly TRBD1 (5 bases). Germline-derived CDR1 and CDR2 are MGHDK and SYGVNS. This CDR3 has 14 amino acids. Trimming pared 4 bases from V and 8 bases from J, leaving 17 bases between. In DNA, the CDR3 is TGTGCCAGCAGTGGGGGCGCGGCCGTCCCCGGCTACACCTTC. This sequence encodes CASSGGAAVPGYTF.

Of note for this clonotype: One end of the junction varies from germline; a read error may be responsible. V is TRBV7-4 and J is TRBJ2-2, with TRBD1 matching over 10 bases. CDR3 length: 17 residues. CDR1 and CDR2 (germline): SGHVT, SQSDAQ. DNA of the CDR3: TGTGCCAGCAGTTTATGGACAGGGGGAACGAACACCGGGGGGCTGTTTTTT. It is translated as CASSLWTGGTNTGGLFF. The complete variable domain, with remaining parts taken from reference TRBV7-4 and TRBJ2-2, reads GAGVSQSPRYKVAKRGRDVALRCDSISGHVTLYWYRQTLGQGSEVLTYSQSDAQRDKSGRPSGRFSAERPERSVSTLKIQRTEQGDSAVYLCASSLWTGGTNTGGLFFGEGSRLTVL.

This clonotype was seen a few times. The rearrangement joins TRBV7-2 to TRBJ2-3; D unresolved. The length of the CDR3 is 12 residues. Per the germline V gene, CDR1 is SGHTA and CDR2 is FQGNSA. V lost 2 bases and J 12 bases, leaving 12 bases between the germline ends. CDR3 region: CASSLLAANQYF. CDR3 DNA: TGTGCCAGCAGCTTATTGGCGGCCAATCAGTATTTT.

This clonotype was detected a few times. The chain links TRBV27 to TRBJ1-5, with a weak D call TRBD1 (6 bases). The germline V gene encodes CDR1 MNHEY and CDR2 SMNVEV (reference sequence). V was shortened by 6 bases and J by 3 bases, with 18 bases between the two germline ends. The CDR3 loop spans 16 amino acids. This CDR3 is CASRLLAGTINQPQHF. CDR3 nucleotide sequence: TGTGCCAGCAGACTCCTGGCCGGGACAATCAATCAGCCCCAGCATTTT.

The J gene is TRBJ2-7, the V gene TRBV20-1; no clear D. This CDR3 is 11 amino acids long. The germline V and J ends were trimmed by 4 bases and 5 bases, with 9 bases remaining between them. Germline lookup yields CDR1 DFQATT and CDR2 SNEGSKA (reference sequence). The DNA of the CDR3 is TGCAGTGCTACGCTGGCAGACGAGCAGTACTTC. Translated, it gives CSATLADEQYF.

This chain joins TRBV29-1 and TRBJ2-5; TRBD1 aligns across 7 bases. V shed 7 bases and J 0 bases; nucleotides not matched to a gene: 5. CDR3 size: 13 residues. The germline gives CDR1 SQVTM, CDR2 ANQGSEA. CDR3 in amino acids: CSDGTANQETQYF. CDR3 in DNA: TGCAGCGACGGGACAGCCAACCAAGAGACCCAGTACTTC.